These 20 T cell receptor beta chains share one sample of origin, sequenced in a study of early T cells in non-severe SARS-CoV-2 infection. TCRdb called the 5' RACE reads again in MiXCR, with one record for every CDR3 protein. In the table there are roughly 70,000 distinct CDR3 sequences, less than 15% of which are singletons. What was sequenced was whole blood. The receptor source for this set is an adult who was a healthcare worker with PCR-confirmed SARS-CoV-2 infection or an uninfected control (not recorded which).

This clonotype was found many times. This chain links TRBV6-1 with TRBJ1-1; no reliable D call. V shed 1 base and J shed 2 bases, with 20 bases lying between them. Germline CDR1 reads MNHNS; CDR2 reads SASEGT. The CDR3 has 18 amino acids. The DNA for the CDR3 is TGTGCCAGCAGTGAAGTATTCCGGACCCGTCAATCAAACACTGAAGCTTTCTTT. Its translation is CASSEVFRTRQSNTEAFF.

In its sample, this clonotype was seen many times. The V gene is TRBV7-6, the J gene TRBJ2-1; D tentatively fits TRBD1 or TRBD2 (5 bases each). There are 15 residues in the CDR3. Between the trimmed V and J ends, which lost 5 bases and 5 bases, there was a span of 16 bases. Germline V lookup: CDR1 SGHVS, CDR2 FNYEAQ. The DNA of the CDR3 is TGTGCCAGCAGCATGGGGGACGGCCCAAACAATGAGCAGTTCTTC. This gives the protein CASSMGDGPNNEQFF.

The rearrangement links TRBV20-1 to TRBJ1-2; D uncertain. V was cut by 5 bases and J by 2 bases, with 9 bases left in between. The germline gives CDR1 DFQATT, CDR2 SNEGSKA (reference sequence). This CDR3 comprises 12 residues. The CDR3 nucleotides read TGCAGTGCTCTACAGAGAAACTATGGCTACACCTTC. It encodes CSALQRNYGYTF.

This clonotype turned up a few times. The CDR3 bases are TGTGCCAGCAGCCCCGTTTTCCTGGGACTAGCGGACGTATCCTACAATGAGCAGTTCTTC. This translates into CASSPVFLGLADVSYNEQFF. The chain combines TRBV6-2 or TRBV6-3 with TRBJ2-1, with 11 bases that match TRBD2. The CDR3 has 20 residues. The ends lost 6 bases at V and 1 base at J; junction bases unmatched: 17. The germline V gene has CDR1 MNHEY and CDR2 SVGEGT.

The J gene is TRBJ2-7, the V gene TRBV7-2; D gene uncertain. The V gene's germline CDR1 is SGHTA and CDR2 FQGNSA. The CDR3 covers 13 residues. V lost 6 bases and J lost 4, with 13 bases in between. The CDR3 sequence: CASSPDELYEQYF. DNA of the CDR3: TGTGCCAGCAGTCCAGACGAGCTTTACGAGCAGTACTTC.

The sample holds a few counts of this clonotype. The chain combines TRBV3-1 with TRBJ2-5, with D hard to call. The CDR3 contains 15 residues. The ends were cut back, 1 base at V and 3 bases at J, with 12 bases in the middle. CDR1 and CDR2 from the germline V gene are LGHDT and YNNKEL (reference sequence). The CDR3 sequence: CASSQGPITKETQYF. DNA of the CDR3: TGTGCCAGCAGCCAAGGACCCATTACGAAAGAGACCCAGTACTTC.

This clonotype was detected a few times. This chain joins TRBV6-5 and TRBJ2-1; D unresolved. Trimming pared 7 bases from V and 4 bases from J, leaving 14 bases between. The CDR3 consists of 14 residues. Looked up from germline, CDR1 is MNHEY and CDR2 is SVGAGI. CDR3 sequence (DNA): TGTGCCAGCATGGGCGGCCTGACATACAATGAGCAGTTCTTC. Residues: CASMGGLTYNEQFF.

The chain links TRBV3-1 to TRBJ2-1; 8 bases match TRBD2. Germline trimming cut 4 bases from V and 0 bases from J; bases unmatched to any gene: 5. Per germline, CDR1 LGHDT and CDR2 YNNKEL (reference sequence). The CDR3 consists of 16 residues. Written as DNA, the CDR3 is TGTGCCAGCAGCCGCGAGACTAGCGCCTCCTACAATGAGCAGTTCTTC. The encoded protein is CASSRETSASYNEQFF.

The rearrangement joins TRBV29-1 to TRBJ2-1, with D hard to call. Germline CDR1 and CDR2: SQVTM and ANQGSEA. Trimming removed 4 bases from V and 9 bases from J, with 10 bases in between. This CDR3 spans 11 amino acids. The CDR3 coding sequence is TGCAGCGTTGGGCCCAGGACTGAGCAGTTCTTC. Its translation is CSVGPRTEQFF.

CDR3 DNA sequence: TGTGCCAGCAGTTTAGCCAGGGGTTACCCCGGGGAGCTGTTTTTT. Translating it yields CASSLARGYPGELFF. This chain links TRBV12-3 or TRBV12-4 with TRBJ2-2; D might be TRBD1 (6 bases). The CDR3 has 15 residues. The ends were cut back, 0 bases at V and 6 bases at J, with 11 bases in the middle.

This clonotype turned up a few times. The chain carries TRBV4-1 and TRBJ2-1; D is unresolved. With 3 bases removed from V and 3 bases from J, the gap between germline ends came to 9 bases. Per the germline V gene, CDR1 is MGHRA and CDR2 is YSYEKL. The CDR3 runs to 14 residues. The CDR3 region has the DNA TGCGCCAGCAGCCAGCCTGACTTCTACAATGAGCAGTTCTTC. This codes for CASSQPDFYNEQFF.

V is TRBV11-2 and J is TRBJ2-1, with TRBD2 identical over 9 bases. Germline V lookup: CDR1 SGHAT, CDR2 FQNNGV. The CDR3 extends over 17 amino acids. J lost 9 bases, V lost 1 base, and 13 bases had no gene match. The CDR3 coding sequence is TGTGCCAGCAGCTTAGGGTTTCGGCTAGCGGGAAAGTTTGAGCAGTTCTTC. It encodes CASSLGFRLAGKFEQFF.

This clonotype was seen more than once but under ten times. The chain carries TRBV27 and TRBJ1-1; 8 positions match TRBD1. This CDR3 is built from 15 residues. Looked up from germline, CDR1 is MNHEY and CDR2 is SMNVEV (reference sequence). Trimming took 3 bases from V and 5 from J; bases not matched to a gene: 8. As DNA, the CDR3 is TGTGCCAGCAGTTTTCTACAGGGGGGGAATACTGAAGCTTTCTTT. Its protein is CASSFLQGGNTEAFF.

This clonotype turned up a few times. The chain links TRBV29-1 to TRBJ1-3; D unresolved. The germline gives CDR1 SQVTM, CDR2 ANQGSEA. This CDR3 region has 13 residues. With 7 bases removed from V and 0 bases from J, the gap between germline ends came to 10 bases. The CDR3 loop is CSAAPGSGNTIYF. CDR3 DNA: TGCAGCGCCGCCCCCGGCTCTGGAAACACCATATATTTT.

This clonotype was seen repeatedly, ten times or more. The V call is TRBV6-2 or TRBV6-3, the J call TRBJ2-7; D not certain. CDR1 is MNHEY and CDR2 is SVGEGT in the germline V gene. Deletions cut 7 bases from V and 2 bases from J, with 15 bases between. CDR3 size: 14 residues. The DNA for the CDR3 is TGTGCCAGCACCCCCGGCGGCAGAGCCTACGAGCAGTACTTC. Translating gives CASTPGGRAYEQYF.

The sample holds many counts of this clonotype. The J gene is TRBJ2-7, the V gene TRBV11-2; no definite D call. The CDR3 runs to 13 residues. Germline V gene sequence: CDR1 SGHAT, CDR2 FQNNGV. V was clipped by 0 bases and J by 10 bases, with 13 bases between them. CDR3 sequence reads: CASSLETASLQYF. For the CDR3, the DNA is TGTGCCAGCAGCTTAGAAACCGCGAGTCTCCAGTACTTC. Looking up the rest from reference TRBV11-2 and TRBJ2-7 gives the full variable domain: EAGVAQSPRYKIIEKRQSVAFWCNPISGHATLYWYQQILGQGPKLLIQFQNNGVVDDSQLPKDRFSAERLKGVDSTLKIQPAKLEDSAVYLCASSLETASLQYFGPGTRLTVT.

In its sample, this clonotype was seen a few times. The V gene is TRBV20-1, the J gene TRBJ2-7; the D gene is possibly TRBD2 (6 bases). Per the germline V gene, CDR1 is DFQATT and CDR2 is SNEGSKA (reference sequence). The CDR3 extends over 11 amino acids. The V end lost 4 bases, the J end lost 4 bases, and 8 bases lay between the germline ends. CDR3 nucleotides: TGCAGTGCTACGGGGGTTTACGAGCAGTACTTC. It codes for CSATGVYEQYF.

The V gene is TRBV7-9, the J gene TRBJ2-3; maybe TRBD1 (6 bases). Trimming pared 4 bases from V and 1 base from J, leaving 9 bases between. The germline V gene has CDR1 SEHNR and CDR2 FQNEAQ (reference sequence). The CDR3 sequence is 14 residues long. This CDR3 reads CASSYRTGTDTQYF. The CDR3 bases are TGTGCCAGCAGCTACCGGACAGGCACAGATACGCAGTATTTT.

This clonotype was counted a few times. The genes are TRBV4-3 and TRBJ2-6, with D unclear. Germline V gene data show CDR1 as LGHNA and CDR2 as YSLEER. Trimming pared 0 bases from V and 2 bases from J, leaving 8 bases between. There are 16 residues in the CDR3. This CDR3 is CASSQDSQAGANVLTF. CDR3 in DNA: TGCGCCAGCAGCCAAGATAGTCAGGCTGGGGCCAACGTCCTGACTTTC.

The rearrangement links TRBV14 to TRBJ2-1; possible D gene TRBD2, 6 bases. Trimming pared 2 bases from V and 7 bases from J, leaving 12 bases between. This CDR3 is built from 14 residues. Looked up from germline, CDR1 is SGHDN and CDR2 is FVKESK. In DNA form, the CDR3 reads TGTGCCAGCAGCCAACAACCCCGGGGGAATGAGCAGTTCTTC. Amino acid sequence: CASSQQPRGNEQFF.